The 30 T cell receptor beta chains below come from one sample, sequenced in a study of technical replicates of blood from several donors. Libraries were prepared by immunoSEQ multiplex PCR; TCRdb keeps only in-frame clonotypes and omits some of them. Of 70,000 or so clones in the sample, 80% to 90% are singletons; the top ten hold 3.5% to 5.5%. Source material: PBMCs. Every receptor here comes from a human donor in good health. Some clones in this sample may be carry-over from other donors' samples.

This chain links TRBV10-3 with TRBJ2-1; TRBD2 matches at 10 bases. Germline-derived CDR1 and CDR2 are ENHRY and SYGVKD. This CDR3 is built from 14 residues. V lost 6 bases and J lost 5; bases outside the gene matches: 4. CDR3 nucleotide sequence: TGTGCCATCAGCCTAGCGGGAGACAACAATGAGCAGTTCTTC. Its protein is CAISLAGDNNEQFF.

There are a few counts of this clone. The chain recombines TRBV9 with TRBJ1-6; 7 bases line up with TRBD1. Looked up from germline, CDR1 is SGDLS and CDR2 is YYNGEE. The CDR3 spans 15 residues. V dropped 0 bases and J dropped 7; count of bases not matched to a gene: 4. This CDR3 reads CASSVGEGANSPLHF. The CDR3 coding sequence is TGTGCCAGCAGCGTAGGAGAGGGGGCAAATTCACCCCTCCACTTT.

The chain joins TRBV6-6 to TRBJ1-4, with D unresolved. Germline-derived CDR1 and CDR2 are MNHNY and SVGAGI (reference sequence). This CDR3 spans 15 amino acids. Trimming took off 5 bases at V and 8 bases at J, with 18 bases between the two ends. The CDR3 DNA reads TGTGCCAGCAGTAGCGAAAGTAATGGAGGGGAAAAACTGTTTTTT. It translates to CASSSESNGGEKLFF.

V is TRBV11-2 and J is TRBJ2-5; 8 bases agree with TRBD2. Germline V gene sequence: CDR1 SGHAT, CDR2 FQNNGV. The CDR3 is 14 residues long. J was trimmed by 5 bases and V by 6 bases; bases with no gene match: 8. The CDR3 DNA reads TGTGCCAGCAGTCCGGGAGGGGGGGACGAGACCCAGTACTTC. Translated, it gives CASSPGGGDETQYF.

This chain links TRBV7-8 with TRBJ1-2; D not certain. Germline CDR1 SGHVS, CDR2 FQNEAQ. Trimming shortened V by 2 bases and J by 3 bases, and 13 bases separated the two germline ends. The CDR3 spans 15 residues. CDR3 sequence (DNA): TGTGCCAGCAGCTTAAGGTCCTTGAGGGACTATGGCTACACCTTC. Encoded protein: CASSLRSLRDYGYTF.

V usage is TRBV9 and J usage is TRBJ1-1, with TRBD1 identical over 7 bases. Germline-derived CDR1 and CDR2 are SGDLS and YYNGEE. The CDR3 spans 15 residues. The trim removed 4 bases at V and 1 base at J, leaving 7 bases unmatched. CDR3 sequence (DNA): TGTGCCAGCAGCAAAAACCGGGACAGGAACACTGAAGCTTTCTTT. This translates into CASSKNRDRNTEAFF.

The chain has TRBV2 and TRBJ2-7, with 12 bases that match TRBD2. CDR3 length: 15 amino acids. V lost 5 bases, J lost 5 bases, and 7 bases stayed unmatched. CDR1 and CDR2 (germline): SNHLY, FYNNEI. CDR3 nucleotide sequence: TGTGCCAGCAGTCTAGCGGGAGGGCCGCTTCACGAGCAGTACTTC. This translates into CASSLAGGPLHEQYF.

This chain connects TRBV27 to TRBJ1-4, with 7 bases lining up with TRBD1. The CDR3 is 15 residues long. Trimming cost V 5 bases and J 7 bases; bases outside gene matches: 10. The germline CDR1 and CDR2 sequences are MNHEY and SMNVEV (reference sequence). The DNA of the CDR3 is TGTGCCAGCAGTCCCTCCGGGACAGAGCCTGAAAAACTGTTTTTT. Translating gives CASSPSGTEPEKLFF.

The genes are TRBV7-9 and TRBJ2-5; TRBD2 is a possible D gene (6 bases). Germline-derived CDR1 and CDR2 are SEHNR and FQNEAQ (reference sequence). Trimming removed 2 bases at V and 8 bases at J, with 18 bases between. This CDR3 is 15 amino acids long. CDR3 residues: CASSLQAGSLDTQYF. CDR3 DNA: TGTGCCAGCAGCTTACAAGCGGGCTCGCTCGATACCCAGTACTTC.

The rearrangement links TRBV19 to TRBJ1-1; 7 nucleotides align to TRBD1. CDR3 length: 15 amino acids. Germline V gene data show CDR1 as LNHDA and CDR2 as SQIVND (reference sequence). V dropped 3 bases and J dropped 4; count of bases not matched to a gene: 8. The CDR3 sequence: CASSISEGAGTEAFF. The CDR3 DNA reads as TGTGCCAGTAGTATTTCCGAGGGGGCAGGCACTGAAGCTTTCTTT.

The genes are TRBV4-2 and TRBJ1-2; no reliable D call. Germline CDR1 reads LGHNA; CDR2 reads YNFKEQ. The V end lost 7 bases, the J end lost 5 bases, and 20 bases lay between the germline ends. The CDR3 spans 15 residues. DNA of the CDR3: TGTGCCAGCAAAAAAGCTGGGTCGGAGGTATATGGCTACACCTTC. Translation: CASKKAGSEVYGYTF.

The chain employs TRBV4-2 and TRBJ2-5; TRBD2 is a possible D gene (5 bases). Trimming removed 0 bases from V and 5 bases from J, with 13 bases in between. Germline assignment: CDR1 LGHNA and CDR2 YNFKEQ. The CDR3 contains 15 residues. This CDR3 reads CASSQDREISETQYF. The CDR3 DNA reads TGTGCCAGCAGCCAAGATAGGGAGATATCGGAGACCCAGTACTTC.

This clone showed up just once. This sequence joins TRBV7-2 and TRBJ1-4; 9 bases align to TRBD1. CDR3 length: 19 residues. V trimming: 6 bases; J trimming: 0 bases; junction bases outside the gene matches: 14. The V gene's germline CDR1 is SGHTA and CDR2 FQGNSA. The CDR3 nucleotides are TGTGCCAGCAGTTCTAAAGTGGACAGGGGTCCAACAACTAATGAAAAACTGTTTTTT. Its protein is CASSSKVDRGPTTNEKLFF.

The chain links TRBV6-5 to TRBJ2-7, with D maybe TRBD1 (6 bases). Germline loops: CDR1 MNHEY, CDR2 SVGAGI. The CDR3 spans 14 residues. Trimming cost V 2 bases and J 3 bases, with 11 bases left between them. The CDR3 DNA reads TGTGCCAGCAGTTACCGGGACAATAACTACGAGCAGTACTTC. It specifies CASSYRDNNYEQYF.

The rearrangement joins TRBV7-3 to TRBJ2-7; 7 bases align to TRBD1. The V gene's germline CDR1 is SGHTA and CDR2 FQGTGA. Trimming at V came to 5 bases and at J to 3 bases, leaving 7 bases not matched to a gene. This CDR3 has 14 amino acids. The CDR3: CASSLQGNIYEQYF. In DNA form, the CDR3 reads TGTGCCAGCAGCCTACAGGGGAATATCTACGAGCAGTACTTC.

Sample share makes this clone medium-sized. The chain employs TRBV7-3 and TRBJ2-1; 7 bases fit TRBD2. Trimming removed 5 bases from V and 8 bases from J; junction bases left unmatched: 18. The CDR3 is 17 amino acids. Germline CDR1 and CDR2: SGHTA and FQGTGA. This chain's CDR3 is CASSPYPGLTTRDEQFF. The DNA for the CDR3 is TGTGCCAGCAGCCCCTATCCGGGACTAACGACCAGAGATGAGCAGTTCTTC.

V usage is TRBV6-5 and J usage is TRBJ2-2; 7 bases agree with TRBD1. CDR1 and CDR2 (germline): MNHEY, SVGAGI. The CDR3 totals 14 residues. V trimming: 6 bases; J trimming: 7 bases; junction bases outside the gene matches: 8. The DNA of the CDR3 is TGTGCCAGCAGACGAGGGGGCTTCGTCGGGGAGCTGTTTTTT. This sequence encodes CASRRGGFVGELFF.

This chain uses TRBV29-1 with TRBJ1-5, with 7 positions matching TRBD1. This CDR3 has 12 amino acids. Germline CDR1 and CDR2: SQVTM and ANQGSEA. J lost 4 bases, V lost 7 bases, and 4 bases had no gene match. In DNA, the CDR3 is TGCAGCGGAGGACAGGAGAATCAGCCCCAGCATTTT. This gives the protein CSGGQENQPQHF.

The chain recombines TRBV5-6 with TRBJ2-2, with D maybe TRBD2 (5 bases). CDR3 length: 17 amino acids. V was clipped by 1 base and J by 1 base, with 14 bases between them. Germline CDR1 reads SGHDT; CDR2 reads YYEEEE. CDR3 in DNA: TGTGCCAGCAGCTTGTACGGGGTCGGACTGAACACCGGGGAGCTGTTTTTT. This gives the protein CASSLYGVGLNTGELFF.

The chain recombines TRBV10-3 with TRBJ1-2, with D unresolved. Trimming shortened V by 3 bases and J by 2 bases, and 7 bases separated the two germline ends. The CDR3 extends over 13 amino acids. The germline V gene encodes CDR1 ENHRY and CDR2 SYGVKD. The CDR3 sequence is CAISEGGNYGYTF. In nucleotides, the CDR3 is TGTGCCATCAGTGAAGGCGGAAACTATGGCTACACCTTC.

For the CDR3, the DNA is TGTGCCAGCAGCTTAGATAGTGAGCAGTTCTTC. Its protein is CASSLDSEQFF. The chain is built from TRBV7-2 and TRBJ2-1; no clear D gene. Germline-derived CDR1 and CDR2 are SGHTA and FQGNSA. The CDR3 contains 11 residues. V was cut by 1 base and J by 9 bases, with 4 bases left in between. Combining the CDR3 with reference TRBV7-2 and TRBJ2-1 gives the whole variable domain GAGVSQSPSNKVTEKGKDVELRCDPISGHTALYWYRQSLGQGLEFLIYFQGNSAPDKSGLPSDRFSAERTGGSVSTLTIQRTQQEDSAVYLCASSLDSEQFFGPGTRLTVL.

CDR3 amino acids: CASSPPGLDGETQYF. The CDR3 DNA is TGTGCCAGCAGCCCGCCTGGACTAGATGGAGAGACCCAGTACTTC. The chain has TRBV7-9 and TRBJ2-5; 7 nucleotides line up with TRBD2. The ends lost 5 bases at V and 4 bases at J; junction bases unmatched: 10. CDR3 size: 15 residues. Germline CDR1 and CDR2: SEHNR and FQNEAQ (reference sequence).

Details on this clone: The junction and the germline gene differ at one end; a read error may be behind it. The chain has TRBV19 and TRBJ1-1; 8 bases align to TRBD1. The germline CDR1 and CDR2 sequences are LNHDA and SQIVND (reference sequence). This CDR3 spans 13 amino acids. The DNA for the CDR3 is TGTGCCAGTAGTGGGACAGGCTACACAGAAGCTTTCTTT. Protein sequence: CASSGTGYTEAFF.

The CDR3 region has the DNA TGTGCCAGCAGCGCCTGGGGACTAGCGGGAGATACGCAGTATTTT. Translated, it gives CASSAWGLAGDTQYF. This chain joins TRBV9 and TRBJ2-3; TRBD2 matches 12 bases. The V gene's germline CDR1 is SGDLS and CDR2 YYNGEE. This CDR3 has 15 amino acids. Unmatched junction bases numbered 4, after V lost 3 bases and J lost 5 bases.

The DNA for the CDR3 is TGTGCCAGTAGTATAGAAATAAGCGGGAACTACGAGCAGTACTTC. It specifies CASSIEISGNYEQYF. The chain links TRBV19 to TRBJ2-7, with TRBD2 identical over 7 bases. Germline CDR1 is LNHDA and CDR2 is SQIVND (reference sequence). The CDR3 runs 15 residues. The V segment lost 0 bases and the J segment 3 bases; nucleotides outside the gene matches: 5.

V gene TRBV7-9 combines with J gene TRBJ2-3; 8 nucleotides match TRBD2. This CDR3 region has 15 residues. The V segment lost 5 bases and the J segment 2 bases; nucleotides outside the gene matches: 6. The germline V gene encodes CDR1 SEHNR and CDR2 FQNEAQ (reference sequence). Here the CDR3 DNA reads TGTGCCAGCAGCCATCTAGCGGGCCTCACAGATACGCAGTATTTT. Its translation is CASSHLAGLTDTQYF.

The CDR3 spells CASSFSLATGELFF. The CDR3, as DNA: TGCGCCAGCAGCTTTTCACTAGCCACCGGGGAGCTGTTTTTT. V gene TRBV5-1 combines with J gene TRBJ2-2; tentative D call: TRBD2 (6 bases). Germline V gene sequence: CDR1 SGHRS, CDR2 YFSETQ. Trimming left V 2 bases short and J 4 bases short, with 9 bases between. CDR3 length: 14 amino acids.

The chain uses TRBV6-5 and TRBJ2-1, with 9 bases lining up with TRBD1. Germline CDR1 is MNHEY and CDR2 is SVGAGI. J gave up 5 bases and V 8 bases, and 7 bases lay outside the gene matches. The CDR3 extends over 14 amino acids. CDR3 loop: CASQRRDRDNEQFF. The CDR3 DNA follows: TGTGCCAGCCAAAGAAGGGACAGGGACAATGAGCAGTTCTTC.

This chain connects TRBV19 to TRBJ1-5, with TRBD1 as a possible D gene (6 bases). V lost 3 bases and J lost 7, with 13 bases in between. CDR1 and CDR2 from the germline V gene are LNHDA and SQIVND (reference sequence). The length of the CDR3 is 14 residues. CDR3 residues: CASSIAGTRQPQHF. The CDR3 region has the DNA TGTGCCAGTAGTATTGCAGGGACAAGGCAGCCCCAGCATTTT.

This chain connects TRBV6-5 to TRBJ2-5; 14 bases fit TRBD2. The CDR3 spans 15 residues. Trimming cost V 6 bases and J 4 bases; bases outside gene matches: 4. In germline, CDR1 is MNHEY, CDR2 SVGAGI. In DNA form, the CDR3 reads TGTGCCAGCAGCTCGACTAGCGGGGGGGCAGAGACCCAGTACTTC. Amino acid sequence: CASSSTSGGAETQYF.